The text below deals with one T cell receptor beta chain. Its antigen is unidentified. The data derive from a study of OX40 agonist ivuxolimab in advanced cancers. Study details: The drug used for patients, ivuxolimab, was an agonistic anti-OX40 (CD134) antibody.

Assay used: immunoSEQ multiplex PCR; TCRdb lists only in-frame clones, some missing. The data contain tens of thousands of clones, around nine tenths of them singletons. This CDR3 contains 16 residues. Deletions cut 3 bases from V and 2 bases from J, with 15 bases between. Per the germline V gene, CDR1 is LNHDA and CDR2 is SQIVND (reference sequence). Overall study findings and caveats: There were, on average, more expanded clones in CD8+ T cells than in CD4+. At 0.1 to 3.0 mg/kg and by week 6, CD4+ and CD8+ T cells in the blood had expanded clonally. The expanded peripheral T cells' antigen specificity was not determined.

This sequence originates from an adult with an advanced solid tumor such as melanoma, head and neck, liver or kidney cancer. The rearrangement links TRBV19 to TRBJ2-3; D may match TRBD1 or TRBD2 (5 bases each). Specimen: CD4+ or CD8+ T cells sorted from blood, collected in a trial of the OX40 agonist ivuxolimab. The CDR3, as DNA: TGTGCCAGTAGTATGTTGGGGGAAACCATCACAGATACGCAGTATTTT. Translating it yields CASSMLGETITDTQYF.